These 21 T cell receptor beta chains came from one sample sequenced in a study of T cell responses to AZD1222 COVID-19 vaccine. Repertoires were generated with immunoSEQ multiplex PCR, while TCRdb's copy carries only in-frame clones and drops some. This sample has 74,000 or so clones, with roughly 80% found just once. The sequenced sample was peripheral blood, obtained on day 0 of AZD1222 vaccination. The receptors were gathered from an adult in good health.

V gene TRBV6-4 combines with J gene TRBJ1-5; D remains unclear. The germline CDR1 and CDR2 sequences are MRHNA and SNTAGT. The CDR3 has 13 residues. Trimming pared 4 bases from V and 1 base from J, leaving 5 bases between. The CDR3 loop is CASSVSSNQPQHF. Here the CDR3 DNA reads TGTGCCAGCAGTGTATCCAGCAATCAGCCCCAGCATTTT.

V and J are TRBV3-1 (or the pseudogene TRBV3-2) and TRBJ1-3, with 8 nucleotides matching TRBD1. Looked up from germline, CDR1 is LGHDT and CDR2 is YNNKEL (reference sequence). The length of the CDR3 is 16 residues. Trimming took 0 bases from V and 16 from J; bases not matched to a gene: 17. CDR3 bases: TGTGCCAGCAGCCAAGAGCCAGGGAGAGGGTGGACAGGGAGCTATTTT. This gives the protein CASSQEPGRGWTGSYF.

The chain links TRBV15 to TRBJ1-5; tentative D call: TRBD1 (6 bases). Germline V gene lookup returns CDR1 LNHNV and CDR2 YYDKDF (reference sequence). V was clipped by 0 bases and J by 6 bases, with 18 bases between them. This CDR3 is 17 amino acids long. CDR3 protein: CATSRDVGPRGGQPQHF. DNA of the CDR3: TGTGCCACCAGCAGAGATGTTGGACCGAGAGGGGGTCAGCCCCAGCATTTT.

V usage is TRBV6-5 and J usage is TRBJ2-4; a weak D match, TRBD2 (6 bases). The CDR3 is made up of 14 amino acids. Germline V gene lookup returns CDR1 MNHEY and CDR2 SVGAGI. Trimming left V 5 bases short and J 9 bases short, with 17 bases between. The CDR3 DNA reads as TGTGCCAGCAGTCGAGCGGGCCAGGTCGTCATTCAGTACTTC. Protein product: CASSRAGQVVIQYF.

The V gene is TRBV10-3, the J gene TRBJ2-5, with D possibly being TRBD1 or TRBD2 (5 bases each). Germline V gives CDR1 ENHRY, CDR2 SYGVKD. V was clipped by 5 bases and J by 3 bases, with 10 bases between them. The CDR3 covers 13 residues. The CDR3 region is CAISTGAKETQYF. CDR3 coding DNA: TGTGCCATCAGTACCGGGGCAAAAGAGACCCAGTACTTC.

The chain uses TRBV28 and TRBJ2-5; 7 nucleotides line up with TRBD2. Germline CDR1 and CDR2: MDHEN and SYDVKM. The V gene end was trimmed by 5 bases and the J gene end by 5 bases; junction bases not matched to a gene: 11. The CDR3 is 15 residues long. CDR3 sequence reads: CASSLDGLVGETQYF. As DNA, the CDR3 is TGTGCCAGCAGTCTCGACGGACTAGTGGGGGAGACCCAGTACTTC.

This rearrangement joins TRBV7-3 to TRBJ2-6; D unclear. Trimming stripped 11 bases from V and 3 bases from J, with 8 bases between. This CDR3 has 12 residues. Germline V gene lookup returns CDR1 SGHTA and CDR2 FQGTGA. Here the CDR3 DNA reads TGTGCCGGGCAAGGTGGGGCCAACGTCCTGACTTTC. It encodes CAGQGGANVLTF.

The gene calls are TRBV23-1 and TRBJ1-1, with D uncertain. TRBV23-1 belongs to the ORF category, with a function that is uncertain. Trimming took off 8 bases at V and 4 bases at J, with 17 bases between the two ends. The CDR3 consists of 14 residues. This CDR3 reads CASPPGFGVTEAFF. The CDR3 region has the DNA TGCGCCAGCCCCCCCGGTTTTGGGGTCACTGAAGCTTTCTTT.

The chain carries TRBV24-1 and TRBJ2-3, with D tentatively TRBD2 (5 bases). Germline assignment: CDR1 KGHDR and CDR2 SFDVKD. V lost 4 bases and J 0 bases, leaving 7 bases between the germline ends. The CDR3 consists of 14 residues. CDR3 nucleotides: TGTGCCACCAGTGACCGGACTAGCACAGATACGCAGTATTTT. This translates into CATSDRTSTDTQYF.

The CDR3 DNA reads TGTGCCAGCAGCCCAGACTACCCAGATACGCAGTATTTT. Translation: CASSPDYPDTQYF. The V call is TRBV14, the J call TRBJ2-3; D perhaps matches TRBD2 (5 bases). The V gene lost 4 bases and the J gene lost 4 bases, with 9 bases spanning the gap. This CDR3 region has 13 residues. The germline gives CDR1 SGHDN, CDR2 FVKESK. Looking up the rest from reference TRBV14 and TRBJ2-3 gives the full variable domain: EAGVTQFPSHSVIEKGQTVTLRCDPISGHDNLYWYRRVMGKEIKFLLHFVKESKQDESGMPNNRFLAERTGGTYSTLKVQPAELEDSGVYFCASSPDYPDTQYFGPGTRLTVL.

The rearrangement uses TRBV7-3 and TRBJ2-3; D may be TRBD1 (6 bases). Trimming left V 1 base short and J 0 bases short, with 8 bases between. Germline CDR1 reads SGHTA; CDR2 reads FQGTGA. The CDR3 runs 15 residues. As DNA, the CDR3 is TGTGCCAGCAGCTTAAGAGGGGGTAGCACAGATACGCAGTATTTT. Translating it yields CASSLRGGSTDTQYF.

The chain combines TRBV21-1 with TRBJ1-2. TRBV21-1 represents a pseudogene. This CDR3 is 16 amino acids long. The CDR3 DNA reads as TGTGCCAGCAGCATCAAAGAGGGTCGGGGAGGCTATGGCTACACCTTC. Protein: CASSIKEGRGGYGYTF.

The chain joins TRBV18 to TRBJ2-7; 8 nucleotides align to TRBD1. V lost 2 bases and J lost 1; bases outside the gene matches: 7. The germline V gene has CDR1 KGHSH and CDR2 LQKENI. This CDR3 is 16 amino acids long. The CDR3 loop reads CASSPFSRTGSYEQYF. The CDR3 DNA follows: TGTGCCAGCTCACCATTCTCGAGGACAGGGTCCTACGAGCAGTACTTC.

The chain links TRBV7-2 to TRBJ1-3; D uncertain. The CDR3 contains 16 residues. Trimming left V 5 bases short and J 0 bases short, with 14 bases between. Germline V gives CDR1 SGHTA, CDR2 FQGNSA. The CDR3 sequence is CASSDDGFVSGNTIYF. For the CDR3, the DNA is TGTGCCAGCAGCGATGACGGGTTTGTCTCTGGAAACACCATATATTTT.

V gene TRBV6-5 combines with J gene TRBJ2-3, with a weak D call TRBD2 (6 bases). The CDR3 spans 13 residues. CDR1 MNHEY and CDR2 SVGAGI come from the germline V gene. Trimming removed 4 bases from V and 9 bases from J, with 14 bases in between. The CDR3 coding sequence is TGTGCCAGCAGTTTCGAACACGGAGGGACGCAGTATTTT. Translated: CASSFEHGGTQYF.

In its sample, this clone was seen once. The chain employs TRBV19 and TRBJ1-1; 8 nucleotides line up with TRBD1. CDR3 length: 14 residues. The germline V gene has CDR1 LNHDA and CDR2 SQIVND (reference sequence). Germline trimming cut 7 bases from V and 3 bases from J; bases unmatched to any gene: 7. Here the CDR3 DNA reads TGTGCCAGTACTTACAGGGGGTTCTACACTGAAGCTTTCTTT. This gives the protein CASTYRGFYTEAFF.

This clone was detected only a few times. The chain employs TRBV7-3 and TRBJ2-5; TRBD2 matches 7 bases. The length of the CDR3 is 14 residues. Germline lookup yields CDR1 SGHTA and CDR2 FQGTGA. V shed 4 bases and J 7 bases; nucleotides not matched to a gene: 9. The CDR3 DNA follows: TGTGCCAGCAGCTCCGATCCGGGAGGCGGGACCCAGTACTTC. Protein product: CASSSDPGGGTQYF. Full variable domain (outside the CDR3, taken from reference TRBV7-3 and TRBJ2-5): GAGVSQTPSNKVTEKGKYVELRCDPISGHTALYWYRQSLGQGPEFLIYFQGTGAADDSGLPNDRFFAVRPEGSVSTLKIQRTERGDSAVYLCASSSDPGGGTQYFGPGTRLLVL.

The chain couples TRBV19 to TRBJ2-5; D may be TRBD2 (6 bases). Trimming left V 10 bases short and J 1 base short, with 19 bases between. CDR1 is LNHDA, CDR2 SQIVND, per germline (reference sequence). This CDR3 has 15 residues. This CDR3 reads CATSIIAEPQETQYF. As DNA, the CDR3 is TGTGCCACGAGTATAATAGCGGAACCCCAAGAGACCCAGTACTTC.

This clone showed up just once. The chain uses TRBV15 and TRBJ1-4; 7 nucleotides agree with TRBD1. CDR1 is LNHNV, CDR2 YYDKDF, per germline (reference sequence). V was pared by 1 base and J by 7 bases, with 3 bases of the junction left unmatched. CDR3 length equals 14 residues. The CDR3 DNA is TGTGCCACCAGCAGAGGACAGGGTATTGAAAAACTGTTTTTT. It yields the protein CATSRGQGIEKLFF.

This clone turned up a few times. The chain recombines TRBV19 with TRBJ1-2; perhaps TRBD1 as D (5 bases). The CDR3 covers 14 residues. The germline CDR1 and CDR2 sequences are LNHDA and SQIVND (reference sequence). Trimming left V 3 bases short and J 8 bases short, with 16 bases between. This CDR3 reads CASSIRVGGVGYTF. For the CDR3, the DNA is TGTGCCAGTAGTATCAGGGTTGGGGGTGTCGGCTACACCTTC. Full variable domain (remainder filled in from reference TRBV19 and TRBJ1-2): DGGITQSPKYLFRKEGQNVTLSCEQNLNHDAMYWYRQDPGQGLRLIYYSQIVNDFQKGDIAEGYSVSREKKESFPLTVTSAQKNPTAFYLCASSIRVGGVGYTFGSGTRLTVV.

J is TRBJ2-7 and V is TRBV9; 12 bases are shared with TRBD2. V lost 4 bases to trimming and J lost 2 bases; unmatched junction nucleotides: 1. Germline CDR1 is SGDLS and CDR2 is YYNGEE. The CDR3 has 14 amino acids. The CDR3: CASSRLAGAYEQYF. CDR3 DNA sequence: TGTGCCAGCAGCAGACTAGCGGGGGCCTACGAGCAGTACTTC.